A single sample gave rise to the 17 T cell receptor beta chains below, sequenced in a study of shared clonotypes between healthy human individuals (dated by TCRdb to the early 2020s). Library construction relied on the immunoSEQ multiplex PCR assay. What TCRdb holds here is the immuneACCESS table cut down to in-frame rearrangements. Part of the clones is not present; checked against another copy, under half of the missing clones reflect an unresolved V gene, and the others are unexplained. This sample comprises 2.5 million or so clones, approximately 90% of them detected only once. The leading ten clones occupy over 0.12% of the sample. The specimen sequenced was naive CD4+ T cells sorted from blood. The sample's cell subset or site, from its label and the paper: CD45RA+ positively selected. The origin of the receptors is a man aged 18 to 30 in good health.

The V and J genes are TRBV5-4 and TRBJ1-6; D unresolved. The CDR3 spans 13 residues. V was pared by 4 bases and J by 7 bases, with 9 bases between. Germline V lookup: CDR1 SGHNT, CDR2 YYREEE (reference sequence). The CDR3 DNA is TGTGCCAGCAGCCTGGGAGGGAATTCACCCCTCCACTTT. Protein sequence: CASSLGGNSPLHF.

The genes are TRBV2 and TRBJ2-7; D is ambiguous. This CDR3 region has 15 residues. Trimming removed 3 bases at V and 0 bases at J, with 12 bases between. Germline V CDR1 and CDR2: SNHLY, FYNNEI. The CDR3 region has the DNA TGTGCCAGCAGTGAGGTCCTCGTGAGCTCCTACGAGCAGTACTTC. Protein product: CASSEVLVSSYEQYF.

The V call is TRBV5-5, the J call TRBJ2-3; D assignment may be TRBD1 or TRBD2 (5 bases each). This CDR3 is 16 amino acids long. In germline, CDR1 is SGHKS, CDR2 YYEKEE (reference sequence). Trimming cost V 0 bases and J 1 base, with 12 bases left between them. Here the CDR3 reads CASSLVVGVGTDTQYF. CDR3 nucleotide sequence: TGTGCCAGCAGCTTGGTCGTGGGGGTGGGCACAGATACGCAGTATTTT.

V gene TRBV5-1 combines with J gene TRBJ2-1; tentatively, D is TRBD2 (5 bases). The germline gives CDR1 SGHRS, CDR2 YFSETQ. Trimming removed 0 bases from V and 6 bases from J, with 16 bases in between. This CDR3 contains 16 residues. The CDR3 spells CASSLGSVLISNEQFF. The CDR3 bases are TGCGCCAGCAGCTTGGGTAGCGTCCTAATTTCCAATGAGCAGTTCTTC.

For this clone: The same CDR3 is also encoded by other DNA sequences in this sample. The V call is TRBV18, the J call TRBJ2-5; D uncertain. CDR1 KGHSH and CDR2 LQKENI come from the germline V gene. The V end was cut by 0 bases, the J end by 2 bases, with 7 bases between. CDR3 length: 14 amino acids. This CDR3 is CASSPPGQQETQYF. In DNA form, the CDR3 reads TGTGCCAGCTCACCACCGGGCCAGCAAGAGACCCAGTACTTC.

The genes are TRBV6-1 and TRBJ2-7, with D tentatively TRBD1 or TRBD2 (5 bases each). In germline, CDR1 is MNHNS, CDR2 SASEGT. Trimming took 5 bases from V and 12 from J, leaving 14 bases between them. The CDR3 is 11 residues long. CDR3 sequence reads: CASSSTGTVYF. Here the CDR3 DNA reads TGTGCCAGCAGTTCCACCGGGACGGTGTACTTC.

J is TRBJ1-4 and V is TRBV29-1; no reliable D call. This CDR3 spans 13 amino acids. CDR1 and CDR2 (germline): SQVTM, ANQGSEA. Trimming took 7 bases from V and 8 from J, leaving 17 bases between them. In nucleotides, the CDR3 is TGCAGCGCACTACCAAGCAGAGGAGAAAAACTGTTTTTT. This translates into CSALPSRGEKLFF.

V usage is TRBV13 and J usage is TRBJ2-2; D is perhaps TRBD2 (5 bases). Trimming left V 5 bases short and J 7 bases short, with 14 bases between. CDR1 is PRHDT and CDR2 is FYEKMQ in the germline V gene (reference sequence). The CDR3 extends over 14 amino acids. The CDR3 reads CASSSSGVNGELFF. CDR3 coding DNA: TGTGCCAGCAGCAGCTCCGGGGTTAACGGGGAGCTGTTTTTT.

The chain joins TRBV2 to TRBJ1-3, with D hard to call. In germline, CDR1 is SNHLY, CDR2 FYNNEI. V gave up 7 bases and J gave up 6 bases, with 7 bases separating them. The CDR3 has 11 residues. Here the CDR3 reads CASTGANTIYF. The CDR3 DNA reads as TGTGCCAGCACAGGAGCAAACACCATATATTTT.

The chain joins TRBV4-3 to TRBJ2-6; D is ambiguous. Germline V CDR1 and CDR2: LGHNA, YSLEER. V lost 0 bases and J 3 bases, leaving 12 bases between the germline ends. The CDR3 runs 17 residues. CDR3 residues: CASSQDLLAVGANVLTF. CDR3 coding DNA: TGCGCCAGCAGCCAAGATCTTCTCGCTGTTGGGGCCAACGTCCTGACTTTC.

Comments on this clone: One junction end does not reproduce the germline sequence, and a read error may be involved. The V and J genes are TRBV4-1 and TRBJ1-2; D uncertain. The CDR3 has 17 amino acids. CDR1 and CDR2 from the germline V gene are MGHRA and YSYEKL. This CDR3 reads CASRQEPTDAAYYGYTF. The CDR3 bases are TGCGCCAGCAGGCAAGAGCCAACGGACGCAGCCTATTATGGCTACACCTTC.

V usage is TRBV30 and J usage is TRBJ2-3, with 15 bases lining up with TRBD2. J was trimmed by 4 bases and V by 5 bases; bases with no gene match: 10. CDR1 and CDR2 (germline): GTSNPN, SVGIG (reference sequence). The CDR3 has 17 amino acids. CDR3: CAWGVGRTSGGADTQYF. In DNA form, the CDR3 reads TGTGCCTGGGGAGTCGGCCGGACTAGCGGGGGGGCAGATACGCAGTATTTT.

J is TRBJ2-7 and V is TRBV7-9; D unclear. Germline V lookup: CDR1 SEHNR, CDR2 FQNEAQ (reference sequence). Trimming cost V 4 bases and J 2 bases, with 12 bases left between them. The length of the CDR3 is 14 residues. This CDR3 reads CASSSAVSPYEQYF. The CDR3 region has the DNA TGTGCCAGCAGCTCTGCCGTCTCACCCTACGAGCAGTACTTC.

The CDR3 DNA reads as TGTGCCAGCAGTAGGGGACAGGTTAGCAATCAGCCCCAGCATTTT. Its translation is CASSRGQVSNQPQHF. The genes are TRBV6-1 and TRBJ1-5; 8 nucleotides line up with TRBD1. This CDR3 region has 15 residues. V dropped 5 bases and J dropped 0; count of bases not matched to a gene: 3. CDR1 is MNHNS, CDR2 SASEGT, per germline.

The rearrangement uses TRBV5-4 and TRBJ2-3; 7 nucleotides match TRBD1. CDR1 and CDR2 (germline): SGHNT, YYREEE (reference sequence). The CDR3 spans 16 residues. V was clipped by 10 bases and J by 2 bases; unmatched bases: 16. In DNA form, the CDR3 reads TGTGCCGGCCAGACAGGGTCGGACAGGTACACAGATACGCAGTATTTT. It encodes CAGQTGSDRYTDTQYF.

The chain employs TRBV2 and TRBJ2-1; 15 bases fit TRBD2. CDR1 and CDR2 from the germline V gene are SNHLY and FYNNEI. V lost 3 bases, J lost 0 bases, and 9 bases stayed unmatched. The CDR3 has 20 amino acids. CDR3 residues: CASSDPRTSGGESSYNEQFF. In DNA, the CDR3 is TGTGCCAGCAGTGATCCCCGGACTAGCGGGGGGGAGAGCTCCTACAATGAGCAGTTCTTC.

The genes are TRBV7-2 and TRBJ2-5; 8 bases fit TRBD2. After removal of 6 bases from V and 5 bases from J, the junction contained 5 bases not matched to a gene. The CDR3 is 13 amino acids. In germline, CDR1 is SGHTA, CDR2 FQGNSA. CDR3 region: CASRHGGVETQYF. The CDR3 DNA sequence: TGTGCCAGCAGACACGGGGGGGTTGAGACCCAGTACTTC. The whole variable domain, filled in from reference TRBV7-2 and TRBJ2-5, reads GAGVSQSPSNKVTEKGKDVELRCDPISGHTALYWYRQSLGQGLEFLIYFQGNSAPDKSGLPSDRFSAERTGGSVSTLTIQRTQQEDSAVYLCASRHGGVETQYFGPGTRLLVL.